The 32 T cell receptor beta chains presented below share a single source sample, sequenced in a study of cytomegalovirus exposure and HLA in healthy donors. Both 60 Vbeta primers and 13 Jbeta primers went into the PCR. The table came from immunoSEQ multiplex PCR; TCRdb's copy has only in-frame clones and leaves some out. Among about 110,000 clones listed, approximately 79% were seen once. Sequencing was performed on PBMCs. The receptors derive from a woman aged 35 to 49 in good health and CMV-seronegative.

This clone was recorded a few times. The chain links TRBV10-3 to TRBJ1-6, with D hard to call. The CDR3 is 12 residues long. In germline, CDR1 is ENHRY, CDR2 SYGVKD. The ends were cut back, 2 bases at V and 8 bases at J, with 4 bases in the middle. The CDR3 here is CAISEEYSPLHF. CDR3 coding DNA: TGTGCCATCAGTGAGGAGTATTCACCCCTCCACTTT.

This clone has a handful of counts. CDR3 protein: CASSPRGASGAPGQFMAQYF. The DNA of the CDR3 is TGTGCCAGCAGTCCCAGAGGGGCTAGCGGGGCGCCGGGTCAATTCATGGCGCAGTATTTT. The chain has TRBV28 and TRBJ2-3, with 9 bases lining up with TRBD2. This CDR3 comprises 20 residues. Germline CDR1 and CDR2: MDHEN and SYDVKM. V trimming: 5 bases; J trimming: 10 bases; junction bases outside the gene matches: 28.

The V gene is TRBV5-1, the J gene TRBJ2-5; D call uncertain. CDR1 and CDR2 (germline): SGHRS, YFSETQ. V lost 3 bases and J lost 4, with 10 bases in between. CDR3 length equals 13 residues. The CDR3 nucleotides are TGCGCCAGCAGCTCCGTAGCCCCAGAGACCCAGTACTTC. Translating gives CASSSVAPETQYF.

The V call is TRBV27, the J call TRBJ2-5; tentatively, D is TRBD1 (6 bases). V lost 9 bases and J 4 bases, leaving 21 bases between the germline ends. The CDR3 contains 15 residues. CDR1 and CDR2 from the germline V gene are MNHEY and SMNVEV (reference sequence). The CDR3 region is CASTDRSWGRETQYF. The CDR3 DNA reads as TGTGCCAGTACTGACAGGTCGTGGGGTAGAGAGACCCAGTACTTC.

This chain uses TRBV27 with TRBJ2-2, with a possible D match to TRBD2 (6 bases). The V gene lost 4 bases and the J gene lost 0 bases, with 6 bases spanning the gap. CDR1 is MNHEY and CDR2 is SMNVEV in the germline V gene (reference sequence). The CDR3 contains 14 residues. The CDR3 DNA reads TGTGCCAGCAGTTGGGGGGCGAACACCGGGGAGCTGTTTTTT. Translation gives CASSWGANTGELFF.

The rearrangement joins TRBV27 to TRBJ2-7; D may be TRBD1 (5 bases). Germline V lookup: CDR1 MNHEY, CDR2 SMNVEV (reference sequence). The V gene lost 2 bases and the J gene lost 1 base, with 9 bases spanning the gap. The CDR3 spans 14 residues. The chain's CDR3 is CASSLRGFSYEQYF. The DNA of the CDR3 is TGTGCCAGCAGTTTAAGGGGCTTTTCCTACGAGCAGTACTTC.

The rearrangement uses TRBV25-1 and TRBJ2-5; D is unclear. The DNA matches TRBJ2-7 better at its end, which makes the J call doubtful. Germline V gives CDR1 MGHDK, CDR2 SYGVNS. This CDR3 comprises 13 residues. In nucleotides, the CDR3 is TGTGCCTCTCAAGAGGCAAACTCCTACGAGCAGTACTTC. It translates to CASQEANSYEQYF.

The chain employs TRBV5-4 and TRBJ2-2; TRBD1 matches at 7 bases. J gave up 3 bases and V 4 bases, and 6 bases lay outside the gene matches. The CDR3 sequence is 15 residues long. Per germline, CDR1 SGHNT and CDR2 YYREEE (reference sequence). The CDR3 nucleotides are TGTGCCAGCAGCAGGGAAGGGGGCGACACCGGGGAGCTGTTTTTT. Its translation: CASSREGGDTGELFF.

The V and J genes are TRBV30 and TRBJ1-2; 10 bases agree with TRBD1. Germline loops: CDR1 GTSNPN, CDR2 SVGIG (reference sequence). The CDR3 loop spans 12 amino acids. J lost 14 bases, V lost 4 bases, and 10 bases had no gene match. Here the CDR3 reads CAWKGTGEIYTF. The CDR3 nucleotides read TGTGCCTGGAAGGGGACAGGGGAGATTTATACCTTC.

V gene TRBV29-1 combines with J gene TRBJ1-6; tentative D call: TRBD1 (6 bases). Germline CDR1 is SQVTM and CDR2 is ANQGSEA. This CDR3 has 13 residues. V was pared by 6 bases and J by 8 bases, with 14 bases between. The CDR3 sequence: CSVAGARDSPLHF. The CDR3 region has the DNA TGCAGCGTCGCAGGGGCCCGAGATTCACCCCTCCACTTT.

This clone has more than one count but fewer than ten. V gene TRBV9 combines with J gene TRBJ2-3, with a tentative D call TRBD2 (6 bases). This CDR3 comprises 16 residues. Germline V CDR1 and CDR2: SGDLS, YYNGEE. The V end was cut by 3 bases, the J end by 2 bases, with 16 bases between. CDR3 bases: TGTGCCAGCAGCGGCCGGAGGGCCGGCCACACAGATACGCAGTATTTT. Residues: CASSGRRAGHTDTQYF.

The chain combines TRBV9 with TRBJ2-1; unclear D gene. Trimming pared 0 bases from V and 0 bases from J, leaving 7 bases between. The CDR3 runs 15 residues. Germline V CDR1 and CDR2: SGDLS, YYNGEE. The CDR3 nucleotides read TGTGCCAGCAGCGTAGACCTGAGCTCCTACAATGAGCAGTTCTTC. Translating it yields CASSVDLSSYNEQFF.

The V call is TRBV7-2, the J call TRBJ2-3; the D gene is possibly TRBD2 (6 bases). Germline values: CDR1 SGHTA, CDR2 FQGNSA. The CDR3 sequence is 18 residues long. Trimming stripped 1 base from V and 2 bases from J, with 19 bases between. CDR3 sequence (DNA): TGTGCCAGCAGCTTAGTAGGTCGTCGGGGGACCCTCACAGATACGCAGTATTTT. Its translation: CASSLVGRRGTLTDTQYF.

The rearrangement links TRBV4-1 to TRBJ1-2; 9 nucleotides align to TRBD1. The CDR3 has 15 amino acids. CDR1 and CDR2 (germline): MGHRA, YSYEKL. The ends lost 0 bases at V and 7 bases at J; junction bases unmatched: 6. Here the CDR3 reads CASSQEVDRGSGYTF. In DNA, the CDR3 is TGCGCCAGCAGCCAAGAGGTGGACAGGGGAAGTGGCTACACCTTC.

V and J are TRBV19 and TRBJ1-2; possibly TRBD1 for D (6 bases). CDR1 is LNHDA and CDR2 is SQIVND in the germline V gene (reference sequence). The CDR3 is 16 amino acids. Trimming stripped 10 bases from V and 4 bases from J, with 25 bases between. This CDR3 reads CATSPARGAPGYGYTF. CDR3 sequence (DNA): TGTGCCACCTCACCGGCGCGGGGGGCGCCTGGCTATGGCTACACCTTC.

The gene calls are TRBV6-5 and TRBJ2-7; 9 nucleotides align to TRBD1. This CDR3 is 15 amino acids long. Germline V gene sequence: CDR1 MNHEY, CDR2 SVGAGI. V shed 6 bases and J 5 bases; nucleotides not matched to a gene: 11. The CDR3 protein is CASRPLTGGGNEQYF. The CDR3 DNA is TGTGCCAGCAGGCCGCTAACAGGGGGCGGGAACGAGCAGTACTTC.

The chain employs TRBV9 and TRBJ2-5; TRBD1 aligns across 9 bases. CDR3 length: 18 amino acids. The V and J ends lost 5 bases and 1 base, in that order; junction bases with no gene match: 15. Germline CDR1 SGDLS, CDR2 YYNGEE. CDR3: CASSGPRSGTGIQETQYF. CDR3 DNA: TGTGCCAGCAGTGGACCTCGATCTGGGACAGGGATCCAAGAGACCCAGTACTTC.

The rearrangement links TRBV7-9 to TRBJ1-3; D is ambiguous. Germline V gene sequence: CDR1 SEHNR, CDR2 FQNEAQ (reference sequence). V lost 5 bases and J lost 0, with 11 bases in between. The CDR3 spans 15 residues. CDR3 sequence: CASSRGLPSGNTIYF. CDR3 nucleotide sequence: TGTGCCAGCAGCCGTGGACTCCCCTCTGGAAACACCATATATTTT.

This clone was counted only a few times. The chain carries TRBV5-6 and TRBJ1-2; D remains unclear. The length of the CDR3 is 13 residues. Deletions cut 0 bases from V and 2 bases from J, with 5 bases between. The germline CDR1 and CDR2 sequences are SGHDT and YYEEEE. The CDR3 spells CASSLDRNYGYTF. In DNA form, the CDR3 reads TGTGCCAGCAGCTTGGACAGAAACTATGGCTACACCTTC.

V gene TRBV18 combines with J gene TRBJ2-7, with 7 bases matching TRBD1. The junction had 15 bases not matched to a gene; V was cut back by 4 bases and J by 6 bases. The CDR3 runs 16 residues. The germline gives CDR1 KGHSH, CDR2 LQKENI. The CDR3 region is CASSLARDRETAEQYF. CDR3 DNA: TGTGCCAGCTCACTAGCAAGAGACAGGGAGACTGCCGAGCAGTACTTC.

About this clone: Different DNA sequences within this sample yield the same CDR3. The rearrangement links TRBV28 to TRBJ2-7; TRBD1 matches 10 bases. Trimming took 3 bases from V and 3 from J; bases not matched to a gene: 2. The CDR3 runs to 14 residues. The germline gives CDR1 MDHEN, CDR2 SYDVKM. The CDR3 spells CASSLTGGLYEQYF. As DNA, the CDR3 is TGTGCCAGCAGTTTGACAGGGGGCCTCTACGAGCAGTACTTC.

Remarks on this clone: Germline is not matched at one junction end, which may reflect a read error. The chain couples TRBV18 to TRBJ2-6; 7 bases line up with TRBD2. Germline V gene sequence: CDR1 KGHSH, CDR2 LQKENI. The length of the CDR3 is 18 residues. The CDR3 nucleotides are TGTGCCAGCTCCCTGGACGGGGGGAGGCGTTCTGGGGCCAACGTCCTAACTTTC. Translating gives CASSLDGGRRSGANVLTF.

The gene calls are TRBV7-9 and TRBJ2-3, with 9 bases lining up with TRBD2. The CDR3 loop spans 16 amino acids. Germline assignment: CDR1 SEHNR and CDR2 FQNEAQ (reference sequence). Germline trimming cut 3 bases from V and 0 bases from J; bases unmatched to any gene: 4. The CDR3 loop is CASSFLAGESTDTQYF. CDR3 bases: TGTGCCAGCAGCTTCTTAGCGGGAGAGAGCACAGATACGCAGTATTTT.

The chain links TRBV4-1 to TRBJ2-5, with TRBD1 matching 8 bases. The V and J ends lost 1 base and 4 bases, in that order; junction bases with no gene match: 2. The CDR3 sequence is 14 residues long. In germline, CDR1 is MGHRA, CDR2 YSYEKL. The CDR3 region has the DNA TGCGCCAGCAGCCAAGGGACAGGGAGAGAGACCCAGTACTTC. Residues: CASSQGTGRETQYF.

The V call is TRBV5-1, the J call TRBJ2-7, with 8 bases fitting TRBD1. V was pared by 4 bases and J by 2 bases, with 11 bases of the junction left unmatched. This CDR3 region has 16 residues. CDR1 and CDR2 from the germline V gene are SGHRS and YFSETQ. This CDR3 reads CASSGSDRGPPYEQYF. CDR3 coding DNA: TGCGCCAGCAGCGGCTCCGACAGGGGCCCCCCCTACGAGCAGTACTTC.

A single count supports this clone. V usage is TRBV30 and J usage is TRBJ1-5; 7 positions agree with TRBD1. The J segment lost 6 bases and the V segment lost 1 base, leaving 3 bases of the junction unmatched. The CDR3 sequence is 13 residues long. Looked up from germline, CDR1 is GTSNPN and CDR2 is SVGIG (reference sequence). Here the CDR3 reads CAWSDQGGQPQHF. In nucleotides, the CDR3 is TGTGCCTGGAGTGATCAGGGGGGTCAGCCCCAGCATTTT.

The chain links TRBV10-1 to TRBJ2-3; TRBD1 aligns across 10 bases. CDR1 and CDR2 (germline): WNHNN, SYGVQD (reference sequence). The V and J ends lost 6 bases and 2 bases, in that order; junction bases with no gene match: 8. The CDR3 loop spans 16 amino acids. CDR3 residues: CASRGTGEIITDTQYF. The DNA for the CDR3 is TGCGCCAGCAGAGGGACAGGGGAGATTATCACAGATACGCAGTATTTT.

The rearrangement uses TRBV30 and TRBJ1-5; D ambiguous. CDR1 and CDR2 from the germline V gene are GTSNPN and SVGIG (reference sequence). Deletions cut 1 base from V and 9 bases from J, with 7 bases between. CDR3 length equals 11 residues. CDR3 DNA sequence: TGTGCCTGGAGTGGGGGAGGGCCCCAGCATTTT. Amino acids: CAWSGGGPQHF.

About this clone itself: Other DNA sequences within the sample encode an identical CDR3. The chain is built from TRBV7-2 and TRBJ2-1, with 7 bases aligning to TRBD2. V lost 5 bases and J lost 4; bases outside the gene matches: 5. The CDR3 contains 14 residues. The germline V gene encodes CDR1 SGHTA and CDR2 FQGNSA. The CDR3 region is CASSDGGSYNEQFF. CDR3 DNA: TGTGCCAGCAGCGACGGCGGGAGTTACAATGAGCAGTTCTTC.

The genes are TRBV4-3 and TRBJ2-1; a possible D gene is TRBD2 (5 bases). The germline V gene has CDR1 LGHNA and CDR2 YSLEER. V lost 0 bases to trimming and J lost 2 bases, with 14 bases between them. This CDR3 region has 17 residues. The CDR3 protein is CASSQDGLATTYNEQFF. CDR3 bases: TGCGCCAGCAGCCAAGATGGTCTAGCAACCACCTACAATGAGCAGTTCTTC.

The CDR3 here is CASIRAGSGYTF. The CDR3 DNA reads as TGTGCCAGCATCAGGGCGGGATCAGGCTACACCTTC. The chain links TRBV28 to TRBJ1-2, with D maybe TRBD1 (5 bases). CDR3 length equals 12 residues. The germline V gene has CDR1 MDHEN and CDR2 SYDVKM. The ends were cut back, 7 bases at V and 8 bases at J, with 14 bases in the middle.

The chain uses TRBV29-1 and TRBJ2-7; TRBD1 is a possible D gene (6 bases). Germline CDR1 reads SQVTM; CDR2 reads ANQGSEA. Trimming pared 5 bases from V and 3 bases from J, leaving 17 bases between. This CDR3 contains 14 residues. CDR3 DNA: TGCAGCGTTCTGAAACAGGGAGCCCTCTACGAGCAGTACTTC. Residues: CSVLKQGALYEQYF.